This TCR beta chain stems from a study of CD8+ T cells in alopecia areata. A few counts support this clone. The antigen remains undetermined. Once RNA had been extracted, it was reverse transcribed into cDNA to act as the sequencing template. Some clones are missing from TCRdb's copy, which holds only in-frame ones; the method was immunoSEQ multiplex PCR. The sample has 130,000 to 150,000 clones; 82% are singletons. The length of the CDR3 is 15 residues. CDR1 and CDR2 from the germline V gene are MNHNS and SASEGT. V gave up 1 base and J gave up 1 base, with 10 bases separating them. Treatment described: oral pan-JAK inhibitor, 5-10 mg twice daily. Whole-study results and caveats: There were many expanded lesional clones persisting in scalp and blood during tofacitinib.

Sequenced material: CD8+ T cells sorted from blood, taken at week 4, from a patient treated with tofacitinib. The chain uses TRBV6-1 and TRBJ2-5; D is unclear. The source of this sequence is a human donor with alopecia areata. The CDR3 spells CASSEGPAPQETQYF. The CDR3 region has the DNA TGTGCCAGCAGTGAAGGGCCAGCTCCCCAAGAGACCCAGTACTTC.